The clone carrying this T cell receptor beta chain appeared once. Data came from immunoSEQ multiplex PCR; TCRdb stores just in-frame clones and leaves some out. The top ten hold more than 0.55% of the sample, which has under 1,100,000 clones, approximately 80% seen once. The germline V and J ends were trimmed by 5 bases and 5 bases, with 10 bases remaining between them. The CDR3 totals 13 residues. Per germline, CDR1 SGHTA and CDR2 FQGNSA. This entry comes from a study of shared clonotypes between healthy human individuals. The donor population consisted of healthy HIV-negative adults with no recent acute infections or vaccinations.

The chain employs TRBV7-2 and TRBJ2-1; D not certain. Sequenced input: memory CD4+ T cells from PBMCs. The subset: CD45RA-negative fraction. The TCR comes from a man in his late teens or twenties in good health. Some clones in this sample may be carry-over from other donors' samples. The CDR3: CASSPGSHNEQFF. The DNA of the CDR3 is TGTGCCAGCAGCCCCGGGTCCCACAATGAGCAGTTCTTC.